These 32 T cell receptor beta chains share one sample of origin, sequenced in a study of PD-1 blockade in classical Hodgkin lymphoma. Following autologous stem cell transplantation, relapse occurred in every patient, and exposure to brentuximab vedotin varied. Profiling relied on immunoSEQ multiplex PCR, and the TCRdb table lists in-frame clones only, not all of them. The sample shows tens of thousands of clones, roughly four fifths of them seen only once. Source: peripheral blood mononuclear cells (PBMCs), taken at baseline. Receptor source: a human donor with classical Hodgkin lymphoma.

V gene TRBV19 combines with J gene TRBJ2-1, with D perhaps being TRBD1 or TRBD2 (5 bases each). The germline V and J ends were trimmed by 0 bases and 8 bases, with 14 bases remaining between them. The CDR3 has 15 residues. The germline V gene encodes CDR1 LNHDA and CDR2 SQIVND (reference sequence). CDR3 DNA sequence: TGTGCCAGTAGTATAGATCGGGACCGGCGAGATGAGCAGTTCTTC. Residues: CASSIDRDRRDEQFF.

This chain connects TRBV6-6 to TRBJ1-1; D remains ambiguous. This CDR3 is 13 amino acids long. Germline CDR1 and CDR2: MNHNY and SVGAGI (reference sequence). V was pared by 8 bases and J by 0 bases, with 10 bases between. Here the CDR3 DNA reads TGTGCCAGCGGCGGGATCTTGAACACTGAAGCTTTCTTT. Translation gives CASGGILNTEAFF.

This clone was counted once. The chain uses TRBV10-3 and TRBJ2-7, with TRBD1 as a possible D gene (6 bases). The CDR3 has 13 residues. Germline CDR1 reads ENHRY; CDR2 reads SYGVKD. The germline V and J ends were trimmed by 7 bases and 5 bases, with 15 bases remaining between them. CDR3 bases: TGTGCCATCAAGGGAGAGGGGGAGAACGAGCAGTACTTC. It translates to CAIKGEGENEQYF.

CDR3: CASSLALGPEYEQYF. The CDR3 bases are TGTGCCAGCAGCTTGGCACTGGGTCCAGAGTACGAGCAGTACTTC. The V gene is TRBV5-6, the J gene TRBJ2-7; D remains unclear. The germline V and J ends were trimmed by 0 bases and 4 bases, with 14 bases remaining between them. This CDR3 spans 15 amino acids. Germline CDR1 is SGHDT and CDR2 is YYEEEE.

The CDR3 protein is CASNSGQGAQETQYF. The CDR3 DNA sequence: TGCGCCAGCAATTCGGGACAGGGGGCTCAAGAGACCCAGTACTTC. The rearrangement joins TRBV5-1 to TRBJ2-5, with 12 bases fitting TRBD1. CDR1 is SGHRS, CDR2 YFSETQ, per germline. V shed 6 bases, J shed 2 bases, and the junction held 5 bases outside the gene matches. This CDR3 has 15 amino acids.

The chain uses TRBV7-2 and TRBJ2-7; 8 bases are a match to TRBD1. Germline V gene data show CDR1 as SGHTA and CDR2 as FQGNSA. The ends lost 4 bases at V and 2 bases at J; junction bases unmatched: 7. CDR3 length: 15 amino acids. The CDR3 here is CASSSSGTGPYEQYF. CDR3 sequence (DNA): TGTGCCAGCAGCTCCTCCGGGACAGGACCCTACGAGCAGTACTTC.

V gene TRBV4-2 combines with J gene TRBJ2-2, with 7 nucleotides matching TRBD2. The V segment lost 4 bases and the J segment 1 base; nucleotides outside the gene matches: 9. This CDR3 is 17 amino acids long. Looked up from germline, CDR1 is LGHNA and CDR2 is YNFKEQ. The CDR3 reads CASSLLRGGENTGELFF. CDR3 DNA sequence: TGTGCCAGCAGCCTCCTGCGGGGAGGGGAGAACACCGGGGAGCTGTTTTTT.

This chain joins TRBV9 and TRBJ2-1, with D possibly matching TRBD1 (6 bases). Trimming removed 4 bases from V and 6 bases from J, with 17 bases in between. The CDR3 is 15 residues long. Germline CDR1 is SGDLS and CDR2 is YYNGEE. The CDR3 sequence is CASSPRREGGNEQFF. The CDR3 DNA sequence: TGTGCCAGCAGCCCGAGGCGTGAAGGGGGCAATGAGCAGTTCTTC.

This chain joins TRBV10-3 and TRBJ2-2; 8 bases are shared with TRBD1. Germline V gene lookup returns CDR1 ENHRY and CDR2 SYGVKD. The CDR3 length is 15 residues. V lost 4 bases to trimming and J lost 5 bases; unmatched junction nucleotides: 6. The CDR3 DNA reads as TGTGCCATCAGTGGATGGACAGGGAGGACCGGGGAGCTGTTTTTT. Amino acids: CAISGWTGRTGELFF.

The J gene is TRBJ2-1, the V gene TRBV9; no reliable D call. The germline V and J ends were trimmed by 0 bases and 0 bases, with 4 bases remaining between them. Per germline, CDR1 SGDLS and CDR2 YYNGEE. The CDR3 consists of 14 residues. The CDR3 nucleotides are TGTGCCAGCAGCGTAGTAAACTCCTACAATGAGCAGTTCTTC. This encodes CASSVVNSYNEQFF.

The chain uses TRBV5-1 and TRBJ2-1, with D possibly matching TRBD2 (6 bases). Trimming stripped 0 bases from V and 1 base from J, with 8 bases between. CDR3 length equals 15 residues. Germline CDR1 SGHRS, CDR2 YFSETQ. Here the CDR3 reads CASSLVAASYNEQFF. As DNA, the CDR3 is TGCGCCAGCAGCTTGGTAGCGGCGTCCTACAATGAGCAGTTCTTC.

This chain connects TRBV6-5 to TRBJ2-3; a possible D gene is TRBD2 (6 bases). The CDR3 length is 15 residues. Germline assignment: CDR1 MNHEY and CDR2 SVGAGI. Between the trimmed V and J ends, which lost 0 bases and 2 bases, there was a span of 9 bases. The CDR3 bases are TGTGCCAGCAGTTACTCGGACTACTACACAGATACGCAGTATTTT. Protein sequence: CASSYSDYYTDTQYF.

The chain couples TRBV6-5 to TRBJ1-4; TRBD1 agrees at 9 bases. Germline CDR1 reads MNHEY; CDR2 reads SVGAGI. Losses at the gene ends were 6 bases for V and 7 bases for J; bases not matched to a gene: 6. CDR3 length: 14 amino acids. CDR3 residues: CASSLDRGAEKLFF. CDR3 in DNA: TGTGCCAGCAGCCTGGACAGGGGAGCTGAAAAACTGTTTTTT.

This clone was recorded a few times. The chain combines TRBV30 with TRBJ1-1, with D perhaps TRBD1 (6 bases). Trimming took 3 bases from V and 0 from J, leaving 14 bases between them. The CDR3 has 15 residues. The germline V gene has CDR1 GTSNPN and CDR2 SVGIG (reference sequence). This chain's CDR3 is CAWRVPDRMNTEAFF. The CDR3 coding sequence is TGTGCCTGGAGAGTTCCGGACAGAATGAACACTGAAGCTTTCTTT.

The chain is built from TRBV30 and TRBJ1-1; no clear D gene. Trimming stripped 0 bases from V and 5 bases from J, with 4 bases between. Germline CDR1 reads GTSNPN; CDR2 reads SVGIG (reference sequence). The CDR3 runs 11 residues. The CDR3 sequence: CAWSVLTEAFF. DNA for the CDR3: TGTGCCTGGAGTGTACTGACTGAAGCTTTCTTT.

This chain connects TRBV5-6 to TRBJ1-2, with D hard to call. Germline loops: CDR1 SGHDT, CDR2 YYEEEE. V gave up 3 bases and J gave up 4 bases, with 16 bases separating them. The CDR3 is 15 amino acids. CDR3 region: CASSSTDPRGYGYTF. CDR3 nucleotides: TGTGCCAGCAGCTCGACGGACCCTAGAGGCTATGGCTACACCTTC.

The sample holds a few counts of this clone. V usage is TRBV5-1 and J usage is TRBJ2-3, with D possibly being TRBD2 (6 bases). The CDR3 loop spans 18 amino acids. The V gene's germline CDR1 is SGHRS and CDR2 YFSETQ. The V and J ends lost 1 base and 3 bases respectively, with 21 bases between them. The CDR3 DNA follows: TGCGCCAGCAGCTTGTTTGGGGAGCGGGCTGGGGGAACAGATACGCAGTATTTT. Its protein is CASSLFGERAGGTDTQYF.

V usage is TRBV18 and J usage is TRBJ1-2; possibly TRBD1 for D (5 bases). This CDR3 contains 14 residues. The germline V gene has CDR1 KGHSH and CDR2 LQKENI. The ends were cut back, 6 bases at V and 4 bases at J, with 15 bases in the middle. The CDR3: CASSGELDLYGYTF. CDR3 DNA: TGTGCCAGCTCGGGGGAATTGGACCTCTATGGCTACACCTTC.

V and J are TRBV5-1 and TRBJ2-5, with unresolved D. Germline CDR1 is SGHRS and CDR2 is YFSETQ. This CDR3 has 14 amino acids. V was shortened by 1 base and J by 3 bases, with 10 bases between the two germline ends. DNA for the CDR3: TGCGCCAGCAGCTTGCGGGTTCCAAAAGAGACCCAGTACTTC. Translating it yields CASSLRVPKETQYF.

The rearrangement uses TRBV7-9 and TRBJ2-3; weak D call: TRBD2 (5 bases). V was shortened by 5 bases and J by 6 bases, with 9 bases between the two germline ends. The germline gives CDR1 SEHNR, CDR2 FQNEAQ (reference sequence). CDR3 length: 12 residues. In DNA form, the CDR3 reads TGTGCCAGCAGCACTGAGGGTGATACGCAGTATTTT. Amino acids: CASSTEGDTQYF.

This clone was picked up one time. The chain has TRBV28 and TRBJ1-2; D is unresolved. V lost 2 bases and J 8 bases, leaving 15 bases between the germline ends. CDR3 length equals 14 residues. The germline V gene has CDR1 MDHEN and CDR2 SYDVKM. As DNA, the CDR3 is TGTGCCAGCAGTTTAAGAGACCCGGCCCACGGCTACACCTTC. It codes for CASSLRDPAHGYTF.

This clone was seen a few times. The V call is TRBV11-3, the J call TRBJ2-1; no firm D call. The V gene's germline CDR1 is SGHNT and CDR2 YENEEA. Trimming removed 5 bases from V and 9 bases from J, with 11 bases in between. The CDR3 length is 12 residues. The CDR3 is CASSPFNGEQFF. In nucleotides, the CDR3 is TGTGCCAGCAGCCCCTTTAACGGTGAGCAGTTCTTC.

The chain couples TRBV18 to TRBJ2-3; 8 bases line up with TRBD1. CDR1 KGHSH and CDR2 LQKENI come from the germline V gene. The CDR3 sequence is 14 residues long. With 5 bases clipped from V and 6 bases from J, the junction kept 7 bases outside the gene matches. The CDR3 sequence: CASSSDRARDTQYF. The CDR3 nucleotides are TGTGCCAGCTCATCGGACAGGGCGCGCGATACGCAGTATTTT.

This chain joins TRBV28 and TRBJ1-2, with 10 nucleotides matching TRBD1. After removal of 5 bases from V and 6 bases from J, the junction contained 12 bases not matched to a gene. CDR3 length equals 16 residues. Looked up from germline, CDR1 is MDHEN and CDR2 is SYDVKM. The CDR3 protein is CASSPPDRGRMDGYTF. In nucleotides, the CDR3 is TGTGCCAGCAGTCCCCCAGACAGGGGGCGAATGGATGGCTACACCTTC.

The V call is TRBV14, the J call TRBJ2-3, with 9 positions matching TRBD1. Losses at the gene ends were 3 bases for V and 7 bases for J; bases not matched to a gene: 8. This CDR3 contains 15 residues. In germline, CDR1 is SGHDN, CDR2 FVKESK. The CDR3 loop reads CASSQDWTGVNTQYF. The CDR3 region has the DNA TGTGCCAGCAGCCAGGACTGGACAGGGGTAAATACGCAGTATTTT.

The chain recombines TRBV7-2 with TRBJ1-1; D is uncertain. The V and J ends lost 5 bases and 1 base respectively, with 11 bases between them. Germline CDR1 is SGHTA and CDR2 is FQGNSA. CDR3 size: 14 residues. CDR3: CASSPGVANTEAFF. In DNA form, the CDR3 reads TGTGCCAGCAGCCCCGGAGTGGCGAACACTGAAGCTTTCTTT.

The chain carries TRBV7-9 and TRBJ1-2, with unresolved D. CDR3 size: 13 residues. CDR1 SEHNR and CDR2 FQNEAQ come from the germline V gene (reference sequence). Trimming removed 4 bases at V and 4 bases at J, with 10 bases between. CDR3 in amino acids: CASSYGFAYGYTF. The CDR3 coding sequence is TGTGCCAGCAGCTACGGGTTTGCCTATGGCTACACCTTC.

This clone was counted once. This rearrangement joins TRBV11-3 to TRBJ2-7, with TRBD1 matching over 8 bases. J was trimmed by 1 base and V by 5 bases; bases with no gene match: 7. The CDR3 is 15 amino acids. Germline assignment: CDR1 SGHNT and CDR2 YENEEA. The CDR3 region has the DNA TGTGCCAGCAGCCTTGGGACAGGAACTTCCTACGAGCAGTACTTC. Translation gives CASSLGTGTSYEQYF.

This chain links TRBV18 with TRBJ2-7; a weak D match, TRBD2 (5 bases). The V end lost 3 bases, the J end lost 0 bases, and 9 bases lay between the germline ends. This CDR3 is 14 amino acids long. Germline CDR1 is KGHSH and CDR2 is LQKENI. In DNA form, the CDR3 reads TGTGCCAGCTCACCTGGACTCAGCTCCTACGAGCAGTACTTC. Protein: CASSPGLSSYEQYF.

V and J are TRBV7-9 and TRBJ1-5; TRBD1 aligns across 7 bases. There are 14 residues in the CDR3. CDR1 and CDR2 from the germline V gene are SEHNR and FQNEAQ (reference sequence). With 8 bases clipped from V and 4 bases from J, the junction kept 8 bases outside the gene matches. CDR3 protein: CASGGQNLNQPQHF. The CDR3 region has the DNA TGTGCCAGCGGGGGACAGAACCTTAATCAGCCCCAGCATTTT.

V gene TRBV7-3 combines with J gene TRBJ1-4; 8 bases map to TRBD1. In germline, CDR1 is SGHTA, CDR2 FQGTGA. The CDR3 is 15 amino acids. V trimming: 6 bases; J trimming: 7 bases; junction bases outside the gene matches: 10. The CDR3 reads CASRQQGATGEKLFF. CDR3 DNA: TGTGCCAGCAGACAGCAGGGGGCGACTGGTGAAAAACTGTTTTTT.

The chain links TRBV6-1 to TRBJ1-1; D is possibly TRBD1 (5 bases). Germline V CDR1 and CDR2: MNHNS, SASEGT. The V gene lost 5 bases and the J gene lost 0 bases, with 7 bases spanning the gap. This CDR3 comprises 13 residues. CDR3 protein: CASSPQVNTEAFF. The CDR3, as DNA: TGTGCCAGCAGTCCACAGGTGAACACTGAAGCTTTCTTT.